Listed below are T cell receptor beta chains from one sample, sequenced in a study of blood T cell repertoires in COVID-19. Method: immunoSEQ multiplex PCR; TCRdb's copy keeps in-frame clones and lacks some. Of approximately 350,000 clones listed, about 93% were seen once; the top ten hold roughly 3.5%. Sequencing used peripheral blood. The receptors were sampled from a woman aged 18 to 35 who had recovered from COVID-19. The CDR3 runs from the conserved cysteine through the conserved F or W. The D gene is left open where the match is weak. The listing skips clone size in some rows; elsewhere it reads once, few, many or a size class.

d_call	v_call	clone_size	j_call	cdr3_nt	cdr3_aa
TRBD1	TRBV5-1	NA	TRBJ1-4	TGCGCCAGCAGCCTATCCGGGACAGGAGATGAAAAACTGTTTTTT	CASSLSGTGDEKLFF
NA	TRBV7-2	NA	TRBJ1-2	TGTGCCAGCAGCTTAGATTCCAGAGCCTCAGGGGACTATGGCTACACCTTC	CASSLDSRASGDYGYTF
NA	TRBV4-1	NA	TRBJ2-5	TGCGCCAGCAGCCAAGCGTTGCAAGAGACCCAGTACTTC	CASSQALQETQYF
NA	TRBV9	NA	TRBJ1-3	TGTGCCAGCAGCGTAGTCGGTTTAGCCTTCCTCTCTGGAAACACCATATATTTT	CASSVVGLAFLSGNTIYF
TRBD2	TRBV15	NA	TRBJ2-4	TGTGCCACCAGCAGAGATTGGACTAGCGGGAGGGGAGGGGCCAAAAACATTCAGTACTTC	CATSRDWTSGRGGAKNIQYF
NA	TRBV19	NA	TRBJ2-4	TGTGCCAGTAGTATGGGAGTGCGGGACATTCAGTACTTC	CASSMGVRDIQYF
NA	TRBV11-3	NA	TRBJ1-1	TGTGCCAGCAGCTTGTCAGGGGTGGAGGTCCAAACTGAAGCTTTCTTT	CASSLSGVEVQTEAFF
NA	TRBV5-6	NA	TRBJ1-2	TGTGCCAGCAGCTTGGCGGGGGTCTATGGCTACACCTTC	CASSLAGVYGYTF
TRBD1	TRBV19	NA	TRBJ2-2	TGTGCCAGCAGGGGGCCCAGCGGGAACACCGGGGAGCTGTTTTTT	CASRGPSGNTGELFF
NA	TRBV12-5	NA	TRBJ1-1	TGTGCTAGTGGTTTTGTCGTCGGAGCTGAAGCTTTCTTT	CASGFVVGAEAFF
NA	TRBV27	NA	TRBJ2-1	TGTGCCAGCAGCCCACGGGGGAGCTCCTACAATGAGCAGTTCTTC	CASSPRGSSYNEQFF
NA	TRBV2	NA	TRBJ2-5	TGTGCCAGCAGTGAGGACGGGAGCGTCCAAGAGACCCAGTACTTC	CASSEDGSVQETQYF
NA	TRBV11-2	NA	TRBJ2-1	TGTGCCAGCAGCTTAGCTCTGGGGGGTTCTCGGGACAATGAGCAGTTCTTC	CASSLALGGSRDNEQFF
TRBD1	TRBV7-8	NA	TRBJ1-2	TGTGCCAGCAGCCTCCACCGGACAGGGGAAGGAGAGGGCTACACCTTC	CASSLHRTGEGEGYTF
TRBD1	TRBV10-2	NA	TRBJ1-5	TGCGCCAGCAGTGAGCCCACAGGGGGTGATCAGCCCCAGCATTTT	CASSEPTGGDQPQHF
TRBD1	TRBV11-3	NA	TRBJ1-2	TGTGCCAGCAGCCCAGACAGGGGAAACTATGGCTACACCTTC	CASSPDRGNYGYTF
TRBD1	TRBV6-6	NA	TRBJ1-1	TGTGCCAGCATCAAGGGGCCAGGGGGTACTGAAGCTTTCTTT	CASIKGPGGTEAFF
TRBD1	TRBV7-8	once	TRBJ2-5	TGTGCCAGCAGCCCCACCCAGGACAGGGTCGGGACCCAGTACTTC	CASSPTQDRVGTQYF
NA	TRBV19	once	TRBJ1-1	TGTGCCAGTAGTACACCCCTTGGGGGGGCCGCTGAAGCTTTCTTT	CASSTPLGGAAEAFF
NA	TRBV5-1	NA	TRBJ1-6	TGCGCCAGCAGCCCGGAGGCCCAGTCTAATTCACCCCTCCACTTT	CASSPEAQSNSPLHF
NA	TRBV9	NA	TRBJ1-6	TGTGCCAGCAGCGTCGACAGCCAGCATTCACCCCTCCACTTT	CASSVDSQHSPLHF
NA	TRBV2	NA	TRBJ1-4	TGTGCCAGCTCAAGGGGGTTTAGTGAAAAACTGTTTTTT	CASSRGFSEKLFF
TRBD1	TRBV27	NA	TRBJ1-2	TGTGCCAGCAGCCCGACAGGGGCTAACTATGGCTACACCTTC	CASSPTGANYGYTF
NA	TRBV7-9	NA	TRBJ1-4	TGTGCCAGCATGGGGGACATATATAATGAAAAACTGTTTTTT	CASMGDIYNEKLFF
NA	TRBV19	NA	TRBJ1-5	TGTGCCAGTAATACAATGGGAGGGGTGTCGAGCAATCAGCCCCAGCATTTT	CASNTMGGVSSNQPQHF
TRBD1	TRBV7-9	NA	TRBJ1-2	TGTGCCAGCAGCAGCCCGACAGGGGCCACTCCATTCGACTATGGCTACACCTTC	CASSSPTGATPFDYGYTF
TRBD2	TRBV4-3	NA	TRBJ2-2	TGCGCCAGCAGCAGGACTAGCGGCAACACCGGGGAGCTGTTTTTT	CASSRTSGNTGELFF
NA	TRBV15	NA	TRBJ2-1	TGTGCCACCAGCAGATCCCCCTGGGGGAGGGGGAATGAGCAGTTCTTC	CATSRSPWGRGNEQFF
NA	TRBV4-1	NA	TRBJ1-1	TGCGCCAGCAGCCAAGACAGGGTGAACACTGAAGCTTTCTTT	CASSQDRVNTEAFF
NA	TRBV7-9	few	TRBJ1-4	TGTGCCAGCATCCCAACAGGGATAGGTAATGAAAAACTGTTTTTT	CASIPTGIGNEKLFF
TRBD2	TRBV29-1	NA	TRBJ2-1	TGCAGCGTTAGATCGACTAGCGGGAGGTCCTACAATGAGCAGTTCTTC	CSVRSTSGRSYNEQFF
NA	TRBV7-2	NA	TRBJ2-5	TGTGCCAGCAGCTTCGATGCCCGGTGGGAGACCCAGTACTTC	CASSFDARWETQYF
NA	TRBV29-1	NA	TRBJ1-1	TGCAGCGTTGACAGGGCGAACACTGAAGCTTTCTTT	CSVDRANTEAFF
TRBD1	TRBV19	NA	TRBJ1-5	TGTGCCAGCAAGGGACAGGGGATTCAGCCCCAGCATTTT	CASKGQGIQPQHF
TRBD1	TRBV5-1	NA	TRBJ2-1	TGCGCCAGCAGCTACGGGACAGCTAACAATGAGCAGTTCTTC	CASSYGTANNEQFF
TRBD2	TRBV29-1	NA	TRBJ2-1	TGCAGCGCTGGAGCCAGCGGGAGGCGGGGTCTAAGGTACAATGAGCAGTTCTTC	CSAGASGRRGLRYNEQFF
NA	TRBV7-9	NA	TRBJ1-5	TGTGCCAGCAGCTTACAGGGGAGCAATCAGCCCCAGCATTTT	CASSLQGSNQPQHF
NA	TRBV14	NA	TRBJ2-1	TGTGCCAGCAGCCAAGACCGGGGTAGCGAACACAATGAGCAGTTCTTC	CASSQDRGSEHNEQFF